This T cell receptor beta chain was sequenced in a study of cytomegalovirus exposure and HLA in healthy donors. The study's findings and limits: TCR beta V- and J-gene trimming was later associated with a missense DCLRE1C variant. Overall, approximately 150 TCR beta chains were annotated as cytomegalovirus-associated.

Primers for the PCR totalled 60 Vbeta and 13 Jbeta. The method was immunoSEQ multiplex PCR; TCRdb's version includes in-frame clones alone and lacks a portion of them. The sample contains 150,000 or so clones, more than 75% of which appear only once. Worth noting for this clone: The antigen remains undetermined.

V shed 5 bases and J shed 3 bases, with 13 bases lying between them. The germline gives CDR1 MDHEN, CDR2 SYDVKM. CDR3 size: 14 residues. The sequence came from a woman aged 40 to 49 in good health and CMV-seronegative. The chain employs TRBV28 and TRBJ1-1, with unresolved D. Sequenced input: PBMCs. CDR3 nucleotides: TGTGCCAGCAGTCGACGCCGGGAATACACTGAAGCTTTCTTT. It is translated as CASSRRREYTEAFF.